The table lists the clone carrying this T cell receptor beta chain with a few counts. This CDR3 is 15 amino acids long. Germline V gene data show CDR1 as SGHRS and CDR2 as YFSETQ. The ends lost 0 bases at V and 2 bases at J; junction bases unmatched: 4. Seattle enrolled patients during active infection and tracked them longitudinally. This entry comes from a study of blood T cell repertoires in COVID-19. Study details: The United States, Italy and Spain were the sources of the acute and convalescent COVID-19 samples.

Per the study methods: Counts of nucleated cells, estimated from reference gene primer amplification, were obtained. The protocol was immunoSEQ multiplex PCR, while the TCRdb copy is restricted to in-frame clones and leaves out a portion. That table supplies the V and J calls and clone size; D and trimming were determined from the DNA. The profile covers about 350,000 clones, with 80% to 90% appearing a single time and more than 7.5% taken by the ten largest. The chain has TRBV5-1 and TRBJ2-7; 8 bases are shared with TRBD1. The sample consisted of peripheral blood. The sequence derives from a man younger than 40 with COVID-19, enrolled during active disease. The CDR3 bases are TGCGCCAGCAGCTTGGAGGGACAGGTTCCCTACGAGCAGTACTTC. Amino acids: CASSLEGQVPYEQYF. The variable domain in full, completed from reference TRBV5-1 and TRBJ2-7, reads KAGVTQTPRYLIKTRGQQVTLSCSPISGHRSVSWYQQTPGQGLQFLFEYFSETQRNKGNFPGRFSGRQFSNSRSEMNVSTLELGDSALYLCASSLEGQVPYEQYFGPGTRLTVT.